These 18 T cell receptor beta chains were sequenced from one sample in a study of technical replicates of blood from several donors. The data were produced by immunoSEQ multiplex PCR, yet TCRdb's version contains in-frame clones alone and is incomplete. The sample carries over 50,000 clones, about 95% recorded once. Sample: T cells isolated from PBMCs. The receptors stem from a human donor in good health.

The chain is built from TRBV11-3 and TRBJ2-7; tentatively, D is TRBD1 (6 bases). Trimming took 5 bases from V and 5 from J, leaving 16 bases between them. The CDR3 is 14 amino acids. Germline CDR1 SGHNT, CDR2 YENEEA. CDR3 region: CASSLPGTPHEQYF. As DNA, the CDR3 is TGTGCCAGCAGCCTCCCCGGGACACCCCACGAGCAGTACTTC.

This chain uses TRBV9 with TRBJ2-3, with D maybe TRBD1 (5 bases). Trimming pared 3 bases from V and 2 bases from J, leaving 13 bases between. Germline V gene data show CDR1 as SGDLS and CDR2 as YYNGEE. There are 15 residues in the CDR3. The CDR3 sequence is CASSAEDTFTDTQYF. Written as DNA, the CDR3 is TGTGCCAGCAGCGCAGAGGACACTTTCACAGATACGCAGTATTTT. The full variable domain, rest sourced from reference TRBV9 and TRBJ2-3, is DSGVTQTPKHLITATGQRVTLRCSPRSGDLSVYWYQQSLDQGLQFLIQYYNGEERAKGNILERFSAQQFPDLHSELNLSSLELGDSALYFCASSAEDTFTDTQYFGPGTRLTVL.

This rearrangement joins TRBV9 to TRBJ1-2; D is perhaps TRBD1 (6 bases). The CDR3 runs to 16 residues. Trimming cost V 4 bases and J 0 bases, with 16 bases left between them. Germline V gene data show CDR1 as SGDLS and CDR2 as YYNGEE. Here the CDR3 DNA reads TGTGCCAGCAGCCCGACAGGCGCTCCCCCTAACTATGGCTACACCTTC. Amino acids: CASSPTGAPPNYGYTF.

CDR3 sequence reads: CASSLPAGLADQETQYF. CDR3 sequence (DNA): TGTGCCAGCAGCCTCCCCGCCGGACTAGCGGATCAAGAGACCCAGTACTTC. This rearrangement joins TRBV7-9 to TRBJ2-5; 10 nucleotides agree with TRBD2. CDR1 is SEHNR, CDR2 FQNEAQ, per germline (reference sequence). V lost 5 bases to trimming and J lost 2 bases; unmatched junction nucleotides: 11. The CDR3 runs 17 residues.

V usage is TRBV6-5 and J usage is TRBJ2-6; D ambiguous. The CDR3 contains 15 residues. Per germline, CDR1 MNHEY and CDR2 SVGAGI. V was clipped by 0 bases and J by 1 base, with 4 bases between them. CDR3: CASSYSESGANVLTF. The CDR3 bases are TGTGCCAGCAGTTACTCGGAGTCTGGGGCCAACGTCCTGACTTTC.

This chain joins TRBV5-4 and TRBJ2-1; D not certain. V lost 4 bases, J lost 9 bases, and 11 bases lay in between. The germline V gene has CDR1 SGHNT and CDR2 YYREEE (reference sequence). This CDR3 region has 12 residues. CDR3 in amino acids: CASSPPTAEQFF. CDR3 in DNA: TGTGCCAGCAGCCCCCCCACAGCTGAGCAGTTCTTC.

The rearrangement links TRBV7-9 to TRBJ1-6, with 8 bases matching TRBD1. V was pared by 5 bases and J by 4 bases, with 7 bases of the junction left unmatched. Germline V lookup: CDR1 SEHNR, CDR2 FQNEAQ (reference sequence). The CDR3 runs 16 residues. The CDR3 region is CASSPPRTGYNSPLHF. CDR3 DNA: TGTGCCAGCAGCCCGCCAAGGACAGGGTATAATTCACCCCTCCACTTT.

The CDR3 spells CASSKKQGYQPQHF. The DNA for the CDR3 is TGTGCCAGCAGTAAAAAACAGGGTTATCAGCCCCAGCATTTT. The rearrangement links TRBV6-5 to TRBJ1-5, with D perhaps TRBD1 (6 bases). Trimming pared 5 bases from V and 5 bases from J, leaving 13 bases between. The CDR3 runs to 14 residues. Germline lookup yields CDR1 MNHEY and CDR2 SVGAGI.

V gene TRBV6-6 combines with J gene TRBJ1-1; 11 bases are a match to TRBD1. V trimming: 8 bases; J trimming: 4 bases; junction bases outside the gene matches: 9. Germline CDR1 is MNHNY and CDR2 is SVGAGI (reference sequence). CDR3 length: 15 residues. CDR3 protein: CASLPGQGGGTEAFF. For the CDR3, the DNA is TGTGCCAGCCTTCCGGGACAGGGGGGGGGCACTGAAGCTTTCTTT.

The rearrangement joins TRBV5-4 to TRBJ2-7, with TRBD1 matching 8 bases. V lost 4 bases, J lost 4 bases, and 7 bases stayed unmatched. Germline V CDR1 and CDR2: SGHNT, YYREEE (reference sequence). The CDR3 sequence is 14 residues long. This CDR3 is CASSPGQGRYEQYF. The CDR3 nucleotides are TGTGCCAGCAGCCCAGGACAGGGAAGGTACGAGCAGTACTTC.

This clone occurred a few times. This chain links TRBV7-9 with TRBJ1-1; TRBD1 matches 9 bases. J was trimmed by 1 base and V by 6 bases; bases with no gene match: 12. CDR1 is SEHNR and CDR2 is FQNEAQ in the germline V gene (reference sequence). The CDR3 is 17 amino acids. DNA for the CDR3: TGTGCCAGCAGTCCGATCCCGGGACAGGGACGGAACACTGAAGCTTTCTTT. This codes for CASSPIPGQGRNTEAFF.

The genes are TRBV5-6 and TRBJ2-7; 7 bases match TRBD1. The germline V gene encodes CDR1 SGHDT and CDR2 YYEEEE. The CDR3 totals 15 residues. The ends lost 5 bases at V and 1 base at J; junction bases unmatched: 9. CDR3 sequence (DNA): TGTGCCAGCAGTTACAGGGGCATTGAATCCTACGAGCAGTACTTC. Amino acids: CASSYRGIESYEQYF.

This chain connects TRBV7-8 to TRBJ2-3; 7 bases are a match to TRBD2. Trimming took 5 bases from V and 6 from J; bases not matched to a gene: 17. Germline CDR1 SGHVS, CDR2 FQNEAQ. The CDR3 totals 17 residues. CDR3 nucleotides: TGTGCCAGCAGCCAGACAAGCCGTTTCTTGGGGGGGGATACGCAGTATTTT. Translating it yields CASSQTSRFLGGDTQYF.

On this clone: Other DNA sequences from this sample encode an identical CDR3 as well. V is TRBV6-5 and J is TRBJ1-1; perhaps TRBD1 as D (5 bases). V lost 0 bases and J lost 1, with 6 bases in between. The CDR3 extends over 14 amino acids. Germline V gene sequence: CDR1 MNHEY, CDR2 SVGAGI. The CDR3 coding sequence is TGTGCCAGCAGTTACTCGGGGGGGAACACTGAAGCTTTCTTT. It specifies CASSYSGGNTEAFF.

This chain connects TRBV28 to TRBJ1-4; tentatively, D is TRBD1 (5 bases). The length of the CDR3 is 16 residues. Germline assignment: CDR1 MDHEN and CDR2 SYDVKM. The V end lost 3 bases, the J end lost 0 bases, and 11 bases lay between the germline ends. The DNA for the CDR3 is TGTGCCAGCAGTTTTGTGGGGCAGGCAACTAATGAAAAACTGTTTTTT. It specifies CASSFVGQATNEKLFF.

The rearrangement joins TRBV5-1 to TRBJ2-7, with D possibly being TRBD1 (6 bases). The CDR3 runs to 15 residues. Germline V gene lookup returns CDR1 SGHRS and CDR2 YFSETQ. V dropped 1 base and J dropped 3 bases, with 14 bases sitting between them. This CDR3 reads CASSLKQGMFYEQYF. CDR3 bases: TGCGCCAGCAGCTTGAAGCAGGGGATGTTCTACGAGCAGTACTTC.

V and J are TRBV7-8 and TRBJ2-5, with 9 bases that match TRBD2. V was pared by 5 bases and J by 4 bases, with 8 bases of the junction left unmatched. Germline CDR1 SGHVS, CDR2 FQNEAQ. This CDR3 comprises 15 residues. CDR3 in DNA: TGTGCCAGCAGCCAATTAGCGGGAGTAGGAGAGACCCAGTACTTC. Protein product: CASSQLAGVGETQYF. The variable domain in full, with the rest retrieved from reference TRBV7-8 and TRBJ2-5, is GAGVSQSPRYKVAKRGQDVALRCDPISGHVSLFWYQQALGQGPEFLTYFQNEAQLDKSGLPSDRFFAERPEGSVSTLKIQRTQQEDSAVYLCASSQLAGVGETQYFGPGTRLLVL.

This sequence joins TRBV29-1 and TRBJ1-1; D gene uncertain. V lost 2 bases and J 7 bases, leaving 5 bases between the germline ends. The CDR3 is made up of 10 amino acids. The germline V gene has CDR1 SQVTM and CDR2 ANQGSEA. This chain's CDR3 is CSVERVEAFF. DNA for the CDR3: TGCAGCGTTGAACGGGTTGAAGCTTTCTTT.